These 24 T cell receptor beta chains share one sample of origin, sequenced in a study of blood T cell repertoires in COVID-19. The table came from immunoSEQ multiplex PCR; TCRdb's copy has only in-frame clones and leaves some out. The sample carries 150,000 to 200,000 clones, about 90% recorded once. Sequenced: peripheral blood. The receptors were gathered from a man aged 55 to 69 with acute or convalescent COVID-19.

The chain's CDR3 is CATSAGASGGEETQYF. CDR3 coding DNA: TGTGCCACCAGTGCTGGGGCTAGCGGGGGGGAAGAGACCCAGTACTTC. The chain couples TRBV24-1 to TRBJ2-5, with TRBD2 identical over 12 bases. This CDR3 region has 16 residues. The V gene end was trimmed by 5 bases and the J gene end by 3 bases; junction bases not matched to a gene: 6. CDR1 and CDR2 from the germline V gene are KGHDR and SFDVKD.

The rearrangement uses TRBV7-6 and TRBJ2-7; the D gene is possibly TRBD1 (5 bases). Judging by the DNA end, TRBJ2-1 fits better; the J call may be wrong. The germline V gene encodes CDR1 SGHVS and CDR2 FNYEAQ. The CDR3 contains 16 residues. Here the CDR3 DNA reads TGTGCCAGCAGCTTAAATCCAGGGAACTCCTACAATGAGCAGTTCTTC. Protein sequence: CASSLNPGNSYNEQFF.

The chain is built from TRBV6-5 and TRBJ1-2; D gene ambiguous. Between the trimmed V and J ends, which lost 2 bases and 4 bases, there was a span of 14 bases. The CDR3 loop spans 15 amino acids. CDR1 is MNHEY, CDR2 SVGAGI, per germline. CDR3 residues: CASSYRAEGSYGYTF. As DNA, the CDR3 is TGTGCCAGCAGTTACCGGGCCGAGGGTAGCTATGGCTACACCTTC.

V and J are TRBV9 and TRBJ1-3, with 7 positions matching TRBD1. The CDR3 loop spans 16 amino acids. Per the germline V gene, CDR1 is SGDLS and CDR2 is YYNGEE. V was pared by 4 bases and J by 4 bases, with 11 bases of the junction left unmatched. CDR3 DNA sequence: TGTGCCAGCAGCATCTCCTCGGGACAGTTGGGAAACACCATATATTTT. Translating it yields CASSISSGQLGNTIYF.

In DNA form, the CDR3 reads TGTGCCAGTAGTATATTGCGGGGGATCCAAGAGACCCAGTACTTC. Translating it yields CASSILRGIQETQYF. The chain combines TRBV19 with TRBJ2-5; 7 nucleotides line up with TRBD2. Germline values: CDR1 LNHDA, CDR2 SQIVND (reference sequence). This CDR3 spans 15 amino acids. V shed 2 bases, J shed 1 base, and the junction held 4 bases outside the gene matches.

J is TRBJ2-1 and V is TRBV19; TRBD2 aligns across 10 bases. The germline gives CDR1 LNHDA, CDR2 SQIVND (reference sequence). Losses at the gene ends were 5 bases for V and 15 bases for J; bases not matched to a gene: 10. CDR3 size: 13 residues. CDR3 nucleotide sequence: TGTGCCAGTAGTCCGGGACTAGCGAAGGACCGGTTCTTC. As protein: CASSPGLAKDRFF.

The chain uses TRBV4-2 and TRBJ1-2, with D unclear. With 2 bases removed from V and 3 bases from J, the gap between germline ends came to 13 bases. CDR1 is LGHNA, CDR2 YNFKEQ, per germline. The CDR3 sequence is 15 residues long. The CDR3 DNA sequence: TGTGCCAGCAGCCAACCCGGGGTCGGGGACTATGGCTACACCTTC. It encodes CASSQPGVGDYGYTF.

This rearrangement joins TRBV18 to TRBJ1-6; D call uncertain. The CDR3 runs 14 residues. Trimming removed 1 base from V and 10 bases from J, with 11 bases in between. Per the germline V gene, CDR1 is KGHSH and CDR2 is LQKENI. The CDR3 loop is CASSPQGRESPLHF. The DNA for the CDR3 is TGTGCCAGCTCACCACAGGGTCGGGAGTCACCCCTCCACTTT.

This clone was found once. The chain combines TRBV6-4 with TRBJ2-1; 7 positions agree with TRBD1. Germline V gene sequence: CDR1 MRHNA, CDR2 SNTAGT. V lost 3 bases to trimming and J lost 8 bases; unmatched junction nucleotides: 10. This CDR3 has 15 residues. The CDR3 region has the DNA TGTGCCAGCAGTGAACTCGGGACAGCTTATGATGAGCAGTTCTTC. This codes for CASSELGTAYDEQFF.

The rearrangement uses TRBV7-9 and TRBJ1-2; D ambiguous. Germline V gene lookup returns CDR1 SEHNR and CDR2 FQNEAQ (reference sequence). This CDR3 is built from 13 residues. The V and J ends lost 7 bases and 4 bases respectively, with 13 bases between them. The CDR3: CASTPHLGYGYTF. The CDR3 DNA reads TGTGCCAGCACCCCCCACCTAGGCTATGGCTACACCTTC.

On this clone: Within the sample, other DNA sequences also encode this same CDR3. The chain carries TRBV7-2 and TRBJ1-1; 8 nucleotides align to TRBD1. Losses at the gene ends were 5 bases for V and 5 bases for J; bases not matched to a gene: 7. The CDR3 totals 14 residues. Germline V gives CDR1 SGHTA, CDR2 FQGNSA. CDR3 amino acids: CASSLGQGSTEAFF. The CDR3 nucleotides read TGTGCCAGCAGCCTTGGACAGGGATCAACTGAAGCTTTCTTT.

CDR3 sequence reads: CSSKVGGTEAFF. DNA of the CDR3: TGCAGCTCGAAAGTGGGGGGCACTGAAGCTTTCTTT. The chain carries TRBV29-1 and TRBJ1-1, with D tentatively TRBD1 (5 bases). The CDR3 spans 12 residues. Germline loops: CDR1 SQVTM, CDR2 ANQGSEA. Trimming removed 8 bases at V and 4 bases at J, with 14 bases between.

V is TRBV5-6 and J is TRBJ2-3, with D uncertain. Germline assignment: CDR1 SGHDT and CDR2 YYEEEE. Between the trimmed V and J ends, which lost 4 bases and 2 bases, there was a span of 14 bases. The CDR3 runs to 15 residues. The CDR3 region is CASSPGQFDTDTQYF. In DNA, the CDR3 is TGTGCCAGCAGCCCTGGCCAGTTCGACACAGATACGCAGTATTTT.

Only a few counts were recorded for this clone. V gene TRBV18 combines with J gene TRBJ1-1; D uncertain. Between the trimmed V and J ends, which lost 5 bases and 1 base, there was a span of 8 bases. Germline values: CDR1 KGHSH, CDR2 LQKENI. This CDR3 spans 13 amino acids. CDR3 amino acids: CASSAQKNTEAFF. The CDR3 nucleotides are TGTGCCAGCTCAGCCCAGAAGAACACTGAAGCTTTCTTT.

The rearrangement links TRBV9 to TRBJ1-6; 7 bases line up with TRBD1. CDR1 is SGDLS and CDR2 is YYNGEE in the germline V gene. The CDR3 runs 15 residues. Losses at the gene ends were 4 bases for V and 4 bases for J; bases not matched to a gene: 5. As DNA, the CDR3 is TGTGCCAGCAGCTCCCGGGACAGATATAATTCACCCCTCCACTTT. Translation: CASSSRDRYNSPLHF.

This rearrangement joins TRBV4-1 to TRBJ1-2; 8 nucleotides align to TRBD1. There are 14 residues in the CDR3. After removal of 0 bases from V and 4 bases from J, the junction contained 1 base not matched to a gene. Germline V gives CDR1 MGHRA, CDR2 YSYEKL. CDR3 loop: CASSQEQGGYGYTF. The CDR3 bases are TGCGCCAGCAGCCAAGAACAGGGGGGCTATGGCTACACCTTC.

This chain links TRBV14 with TRBJ2-5; TRBD2 is a possible D gene (7 bases). Germline V gene sequence: CDR1 SGHDN, CDR2 FVKESK. CDR3 length equals 16 residues. Trimming cost V 3 bases and J 6 bases, with 20 bases left between them. CDR3 region: CASSQSLGGDGKTQYF. DNA of the CDR3: TGTGCCAGCAGCCAGTCTTTAGGGGGGGACGGCAAGACCCAGTACTTC. The full variable domain, in which reference TRBV14 and TRBJ2-5 provide the parts outside the CDR3, is EAGVTQFPSHSVIEKGQTVTLRCDPISGHDNLYWYRRVMGKEIKFLLHFVKESKQDESGMPNNRFLAERTGGTYSTLKVQPAELEDSGVYFCASSQSLGGDGKTQYFGPGTRLLVL.

The chain has TRBV5-5 and TRBJ1-5, with 8 positions matching TRBD1. Unmatched junction bases numbered 6, after V lost 2 bases and J lost 2 bases. Germline V gives CDR1 SGHKS, CDR2 YYEKEE (reference sequence). The CDR3 is 16 amino acids. The DNA for the CDR3 is TGTGCCAGCAGCTTAACAGACAGGGGAGGCAATCAGCCCCAGCATTTT. This translates into CASSLTDRGGNQPQHF. Full variable domain (remainder filled in from reference TRBV5-5 and TRBJ1-5): DAGVTQSPTHLIKTRGQQVTLRCSPISGHKSVSWYQQVLGQGPQFIFQYYEKEERGRGNFPDRFSARQFPNYSSELNVNALLLGDSALYLCASSLTDRGGNQPQHFGDGTRLSIL.

V usage is TRBV5-1 and J usage is TRBJ1-4, with D possibly TRBD1 on 5 matching bases. This CDR3 contains 16 residues. CDR1 is SGHRS, CDR2 YFSETQ, per germline. Trimming took 0 bases from V and 7 from J, leaving 16 bases between them. The chain's CDR3 is CASSLGGARGSEKLFF. Here the CDR3 DNA reads TGCGCCAGCAGCTTGGGTGGAGCAAGGGGCTCTGAAAAACTGTTTTTT.

The sample holds one count of this clone. J is TRBJ1-1 and V is TRBV9; D unresolved. Looked up from germline, CDR1 is SGDLS and CDR2 is YYNGEE. V lost 2 bases, J lost 1 base, and 18 bases lay in between. This CDR3 has 17 residues. The CDR3 region has the DNA TGTGCCAGCAGCGTCAACCCCCATCTGGGCTGGAACACTGAAGCTTTCTTT. Its translation is CASSVNPHLGWNTEAFF.

V is TRBV24-1 and J is TRBJ1-3; perhaps TRBD1 as D (6 bases). The germline V gene encodes CDR1 KGHDR and CDR2 SFDVKD. The CDR3 sequence is 14 residues long. The germline V and J ends were trimmed by 3 bases and 2 bases, with 7 bases remaining between them. CDR3 sequence reads: CATSDNRAGNTIYF. In DNA form, the CDR3 reads TGTGCCACCAGTGATAACAGGGCTGGAAACACCATATATTTT.

This chain connects TRBV5-1 to TRBJ1-2, with TRBD1 matching 9 bases. This CDR3 region has 13 residues. Germline trimming cut 0 bases from V and 13 bases from J; bases unmatched to any gene: 7. The germline V gene has CDR1 SGHRS and CDR2 YFSETQ. CDR3 residues: CASSLGTGEVPTF. The CDR3, as DNA: TGCGCCAGCAGCTTGGGGACAGGGGAGGTTCCCACCTTC.

The V and J genes are TRBV29-1 and TRBJ2-3, with D possibly TRBD2 on 5 matching bases. Per germline, CDR1 SQVTM and CDR2 ANQGSEA. CDR3 length equals 14 residues. V was trimmed by 7 bases and J by 0 bases, leaving 14 bases between them. In DNA form, the CDR3 reads TGCAGCGCCCGGGGAGTCCTCAGCACAGATACGCAGTATTTT. Translated: CSARGVLSTDTQYF.

The chain uses TRBV20-1 and TRBJ1-3; unclear D gene. The ends were cut back, 3 bases at V and 0 bases at J, with 9 bases in the middle. Germline V gives CDR1 DFQATT, CDR2 SNEGSKA (reference sequence). The CDR3 runs 14 residues. The CDR3 sequence: CSASPPSSGNTIYF. The CDR3 bases are TGCAGTGCTAGTCCCCCGAGCTCTGGAAACACCATATATTTT.